Following are 5 T cell receptor beta chains from one sample sequenced in a study of T cell responses to AZD1222 COVID-19 vaccine. The repertoire was sequenced with immunoSEQ multiplex PCR; TCRdb's copy has only in-frame clones and lacks some. This sample has approximately 75,000 clones, with 80% to 90% found just once. The source was peripheral blood, collected 28 days after the second AZD1222 dose. These receptors were obtained from an adult who received the AZD1222 COVID-19 vaccine.

On this clone itself: The same CDR3 can be traced to other DNA sequences in this sample. This sequence joins TRBV14 and TRBJ2-2, with TRBD2 matching over 7 bases. Germline V gene sequence: CDR1 SGHDN, CDR2 FVKESK. The CDR3 contains 16 residues. Trimming removed 0 bases from V and 8 bases from J; junction bases left unmatched: 9. The CDR3 DNA follows: TGTGCCAGCAGCCAAGATCTCGGACTAGGAACAGGGGAGCTGTTTTTT. Its translation is CASSQDLGLGTGELFF.

V and J are TRBV7-2 and TRBJ2-6; unclear D gene. V was shortened by 2 bases and J by 0 bases, with 5 bases between the two germline ends. There are 15 residues in the CDR3. Germline assignment: CDR1 SGHTA and CDR2 FQGNSA. The CDR3 loop reads CASSLRPSGANVLTF. The DNA for the CDR3 is TGTGCCAGCAGCTTACGGCCCTCTGGGGCCAACGTCCTGACTTTC.

The rearrangement links TRBV2 to TRBJ2-2; unclear D gene. The V gene's germline CDR1 is SNHLY and CDR2 FYNNEI. The CDR3 has 11 residues. Trimming removed 7 bases from V and 7 bases from J, with 7 bases in between. CDR3 sequence reads: CASTLSGELFF. As DNA, the CDR3 is TGTGCCAGCACCCTGAGCGGGGAGCTGTTTTTT.

The chain carries TRBV14 and TRBJ1-2; the D gene is possibly TRBD1 (5 bases). This CDR3 region has 13 residues. Germline-derived CDR1 and CDR2 are SGHDN and FVKESK. Trimming took off 0 bases at V and 4 bases at J, with 6 bases between the two ends. The CDR3 is CASSQDGTYGYTF. Written as DNA, the CDR3 is TGTGCCAGCAGCCAAGATGGGACCTATGGCTACACCTTC. The complete variable domain, with remaining parts taken from reference TRBV14 and TRBJ1-2, reads EAGVTQFPSHSVIEKGQTVTLRCDPISGHDNLYWYRRVMGKEIKFLLHFVKESKQDESGMPNNRFLAERTGGTYSTLKVQPAELEDSGVYFCASSQDGTYGYTFGSGTRLTVV.

The chain recombines TRBV5-4 with TRBJ2-7; D ambiguous. CDR1 and CDR2 (germline): SGHNT, YYREEE (reference sequence). The CDR3 runs 14 residues. V was trimmed by 2 bases and J by 2 bases, leaving 11 bases between them. CDR3 sequence (DNA): TGTGCCAGCAGCTTTCCCCAGAGAACCTACGAGCAGTACTTC. It specifies CASSFPQRTYEQYF.